The entry below gives a single TCR beta chain sequence along with its context. Its binding antigen is unknown. Per-base quality was not reported, and no clone a single base away is much larger than it. The cohort consisted of hundreds of healthy bone marrow donors. Cohort members were all nominally healthy when sampled, although unrecorded immune exposures were likely present. The donor tested CMV seropositive, placing the donor among the 289 seropositive members of the cohort. Every donor gave a peripheral blood sample, and the peripheral blood mononuclear cells from that sample were used for TCR beta sequencing. Genomic DNA was extracted from the blood cell samples with the Qiagen DNeasy Blood Extraction Kit. This entry is derived from a study of cytomegalovirus exposure and HLA in healthy donors (dated by TCRdb to about 2017). With respect to the entire study: According to an earlier analysis of a few hundred of the donors, some 180 million T cells yielded approximately 120 million unique TCR beta sequences and 276 Gb of sequence data. An early release that covered fewer than 750 HLA-typed donors contained 300 to 350 gigabases of sequencing data and 70 million to 100 million unique TCR sequences. Among the roughly 400 genotyped donors, about 85% belonged to the genetic ancestry cluster associated with self-reported Caucasian donors. The study was designed to test whether signatures of past pathogen exposure could be identified by cataloging public T cell receptors. The T cell repertoires of several hundred subjects were profiled by immunosequencing and related to cytomegalovirus serostatus. Besides the first cohort of roughly 660 subjects, a separate validation cohort made up of roughly 120 different subjects was used. The study combined high-throughput TCR immunosequencing, statistical association of individual TCRs with disease status, and machine learning to predict cytomegalovirus infection status. A later analysis re-examined previously published TCR beta repertoires from hundreds of donors and added high-resolution HLA genotyping to investigate patterns of TCR occurrence. Rather than using new phenotypic data, the later analysis identified candidate immune exposures from TCR beta sequences and from how often those sequences occurred across donors. In an earlier analysis of 587 of the donors, high-throughput TCR beta sequencing was used to judge whether each TCR beta V gene segment behaved as functional or pseudogenic. Donor age, sex, ethnicity and CMV serostatus were compiled together with the repertoire data. A later genetic analysis used genome-wide SNP genotypes for about 60% of the roughly 670 donors, treating that subset as a discovery cohort. All discovery cohort repertoires had been generated using a single sequencing platform. Both class I and class II loci were covered by HLA typing, at four-digit resolution. The number of donors typed differed by locus, with about 629-640 for A, B, C, DRB1 and DQB1, over 500 for DQA1, over 600 for DPA1, and over 400 for DPB1. A handful of DR-DQ haplotypes were treated as single units for association and clustering because of strong linkage in the cohort. Across about 380 genotyped donors of the cohort, an average of about 200,000 unique TCR beta nucleotide sequences per donor were sequenced, and roughly 18% of those sequences were non-productive. Study-wide findings and limitations: A later genetic analysis associated a missense DCLRE1C variant with V-gene and J-gene trimming of TCR beta chains, and an independent cohort replicated the association. Compared with the roughly 700-donor mean, donors in an Asian-associated ancestry cluster had fewer N-insertions in productive TCRs, according to a later genetic analysis. The study gave a list of 150 to 200 TCR beta chains associated with cytomegalovirus. Some IMGT-functional V segments, including TRBV6-2 and TRBV6-3, could not be distinguished by the 87-base-pair reads and were therefore excluded. Correlated functional status among segregating V segments might reflect linkage disequilibrium, but an unknown experimental factor could not be ruled out. Only TCR beta chains were sequenced in this cohort, and the absence of alpha or paired-chain data limited detectable features. It was suggested by the authors that the approach could potentially be generalized to other disease states and immunological phenotypes. Compared with equally common non-associated chains, HLA-associated TCR beta chains in a later analysis were more clonally expanded and had lower generation probabilities. A later analysis found that most CMV-associated TCR beta chains appeared HLA-restricted, with HLA associations seemingly driven largely by CMV exposure. A group of highly shared sequence variants was considered likely to be a technical artifact of the sequencing pipeline. A further reported finding was that TCR beta sequences accurately predicted the HLA-A and HLA-B alleles for most subjects in the first cohort. Cytomegalovirus status was reported to be diagnosed by the classifier with high specificity and sensitivity in both the original and validation cohorts. In a later analysis, several top co-occurrence clusters were reported to appear linked to parvovirus B19, influenza, CMV and Epstein-Barr virus. A few of the identified cytomegalovirus-associated TCR beta chains were confirmed in vitro to be specific for cytomegalovirus antigens. Assigning TCR associations to individual alleles was difficult when HLA alleles, especially DR and DQ, strongly co-occurred. Across donors, most TCR sequences were observed very rarely, whereas some public TCRs were present in many individuals. In a later analysis, the rate of TCR association differed among HLA loci, with DRB1 alleles having the most associated TCRs and HLA-C alleles having the fewest. Immune exposure information for the cohort was limited to CMV serostatus. A later analysis associated about 17,000 TCR beta sequences with specific HLA alleles at a false discovery rate of 0.05. HLA typing was unavailable for some donors at each locus, so association tests used only the typed subset. Sequencing depth was assumed to be roughly uniform across donors in the presence/absence analyses, though that assumption may not hold. Around 16 rarely observed V segments, including chromosome 9 orphons, were excluded from the earlier analysis of approximately 500 of the donors because counts were too low. In an earlier analysis of under 600 of the donors, most TCR beta V segments were observed in productive rearrangements about 90% or about 30% of the time, broadly matching IMGT annotations.

The library was made by the immunoSEQ multiplex PCR assay. For the multiplex PCR, a mixture combining 60 forward primers for TCR Vbeta segments and 13 reverse primers for TCR Jbeta segments was used. The CDR3 region of rearranged TCR beta genes was amplified from genomic DNA with a multiplex PCR assay. On the Illumina HiSeq System, the amplified TCR beta libraries were sequenced as 87-base-pair reads. Per the original workflow: A later analysis tallied some 79 million unique TCR beta chains across the 666 repertoires, and 10 million to 11 million of those chains were shared by two or more donors. Raw reads were error-corrected and collapsed into unique sequences with a nearest-neighbor algorithm that merged closely related sequences to remove PCR and sequencing errors. CDR3 sequences were aligned to IMGT reference sequences to assign V, D and J gene segments. For a sequence to be retained, at least a six-nucleotide match to both a V gene segment and a J gene segment was required. A rearrangement counted as productive if the CDR3 had no stop codons and remained in frame with V and J, and every other rearrangement counted as non-productive. Following IMGT convention, CDR3 was defined as the stretch from the second conserved V-encoded cysteine up to the conserved J-encoded phenylalanine. Sequences without an unambiguous match to a single V gene segment were excluded from the earlier analysis of a few hundred of the donors. An earlier analysis of fewer than 750 of the donors classified V segments as functional when productive rearrangements were above 56.7% and as segregating when the standard deviation between donors was above 5%. A statistical classification framework was developed to diagnose cytomegalovirus status using the catalog of TCR beta chain sequences. A later analysis assigned V and J genes by comparing TCR nucleotide sequences with IMGT/GENE-DB human TR gene sequences. The TCRdist pipeline was used in a later analysis to assign CDR3 sequences and most-parsimonious VDJ recombination scenarios. A later analysis defined each TCR beta chain by its CDR3 amino acid sequence plus V-gene family, and excluded reads lacking a unique V-gene family. In a later analysis, 500 to 650 highly shared, low-generation-probability nucleotide sequences were removed to address suspected cross-contamination and a sequencing artifact. In a later analysis, a clonal expansion index for each public chain was calculated from normalized within-repertoire ranks of inferred template counts. A later analysis computed generation probabilities with a VDJ recombination model fitted to out-of-frame rearrangements, and checked the results against IGoR. Hypergeometric tests were used in a later analysis to score TCR-TCR, TCR-HLA and TCR-CMV co-occurrence, with a repertoire-size bias correction applied to the TCR pairs. In a later analysis, false discovery rates were estimated by permuting HLA or CMV assignments 20 times. In a later analysis, co-occurring TCRs were grouped using DBSCAN, with TCRdist sequence similarity added in when clustering inside HLA-allele-positive subsets. Co-occurrence clustering excluded repertoires with fewer than 30,000 or more than 120,000 public chains, plus five with anomalous nucleotide sharing. This immuneACCESS table, as held by TCRdb, lists in-frame sequences with V and J called but not all clones. Of the missing ones, under half trace to an unresolved V gene in checked studies; the others have no known cause. V and J calls and clone size are given by that table; D and trimming were obtained from the DNA. The sample yields about 190,000 clones; about 77% were counted once. Clones ranked in the top ten supply about 4.6% of the sample.

The CDR3 contains 16 residues, cysteine and phenylalanine counted. Only the CDR3 portion is preserved as DNA: 48 bases, with reading frame beginning at the first base. The germline V gene supplies CDR1 MNHEY and CDR2 SVGAGI. V is pruned by 2 bases and J by 3 bases, leaving 6 bases of the junction without a gene match. Sequenced material: PBMCs. This receptor was obtained from a man aged 30 to 39 in good health and CMV-seropositive. Recombination joined TRBV6-5 with TRBJ2-3; TRBD2 aligns with 9 central bases. The DNA is as follows: TGTGCCAGCAGTTACGGGGCGGGAGGGCCAACAGATACGCAGTATTTT. This codes for CASSYGAGGPTDTQYF.